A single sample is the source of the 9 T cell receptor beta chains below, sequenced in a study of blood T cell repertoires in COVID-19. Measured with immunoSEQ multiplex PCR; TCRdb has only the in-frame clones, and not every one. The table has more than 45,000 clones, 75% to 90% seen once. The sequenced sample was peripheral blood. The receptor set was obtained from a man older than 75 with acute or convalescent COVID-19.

This CDR3 is CSVAVAGGQETQYF. As DNA, the CDR3 is TGCAGCGTTGCGGTAGCGGGGGGGCAAGAGACCCAGTACTTC. J is TRBJ2-5 and V is TRBV29-1; TRBD2 aligns across 11 bases. The CDR3 has 14 amino acids. V gave up 4 bases and J gave up 2 bases; unmatched junction bases: 3. Germline V lookup: CDR1 SQVTM, CDR2 ANQGSEA.

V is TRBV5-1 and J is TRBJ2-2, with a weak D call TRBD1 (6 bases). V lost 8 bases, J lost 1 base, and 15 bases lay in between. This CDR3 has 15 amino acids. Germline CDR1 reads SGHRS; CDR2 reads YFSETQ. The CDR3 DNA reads TGCGCCAGTTTCGTGGGGGCTGAGAACACCGGGGAGCTGTTTTTT. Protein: CASFVGAENTGELFF.

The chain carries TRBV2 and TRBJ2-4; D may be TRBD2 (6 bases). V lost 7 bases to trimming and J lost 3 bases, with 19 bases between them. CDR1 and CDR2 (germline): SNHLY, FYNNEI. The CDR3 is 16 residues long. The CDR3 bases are TGTGCCAGCACCGTACCCAGTACGGGAGTCAAAAACATTCAGTACTTC. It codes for CASTVPSTGVKNIQYF.

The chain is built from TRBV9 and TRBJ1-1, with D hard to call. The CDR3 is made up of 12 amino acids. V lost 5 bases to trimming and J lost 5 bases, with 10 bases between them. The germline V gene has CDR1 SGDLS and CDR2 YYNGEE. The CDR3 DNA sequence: TGTGCCAGCAGTAGAGACTGGACTGAAGCTTTCTTT. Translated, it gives CASSRDWTEAFF.

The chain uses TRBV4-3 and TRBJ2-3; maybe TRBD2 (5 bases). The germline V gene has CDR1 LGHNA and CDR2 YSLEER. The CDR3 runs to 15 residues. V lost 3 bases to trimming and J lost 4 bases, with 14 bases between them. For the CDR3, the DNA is TGCGCCAGCAGCCACATTCGGACTGTGGCAGATACGCAGTATTTT. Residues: CASSHIRTVADTQYF.

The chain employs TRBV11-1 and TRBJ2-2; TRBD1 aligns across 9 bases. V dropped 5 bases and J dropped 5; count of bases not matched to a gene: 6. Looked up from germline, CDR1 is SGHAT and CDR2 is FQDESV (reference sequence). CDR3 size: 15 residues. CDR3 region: CASSHRDRETGELFF. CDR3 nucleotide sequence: TGTGCCAGCAGCCATCGGGACAGGGAAACCGGGGAGCTGTTTTTT.

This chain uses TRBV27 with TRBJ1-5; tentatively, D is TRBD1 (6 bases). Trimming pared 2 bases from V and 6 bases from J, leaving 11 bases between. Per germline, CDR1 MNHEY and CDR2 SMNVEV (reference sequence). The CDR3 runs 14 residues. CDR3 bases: TGTGCCAGCAGTTTACAGGGGACGGGTCAGCCCCAGCATTTT. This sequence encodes CASSLQGTGQPQHF.

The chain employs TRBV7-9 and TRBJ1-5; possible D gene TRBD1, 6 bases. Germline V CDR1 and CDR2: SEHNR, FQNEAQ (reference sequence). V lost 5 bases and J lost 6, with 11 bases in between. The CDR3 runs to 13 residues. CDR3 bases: TGTGCCAGCAGCCCAGGGGTAGGTCAGCCCCAGCATTTT. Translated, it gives CASSPGVGQPQHF.

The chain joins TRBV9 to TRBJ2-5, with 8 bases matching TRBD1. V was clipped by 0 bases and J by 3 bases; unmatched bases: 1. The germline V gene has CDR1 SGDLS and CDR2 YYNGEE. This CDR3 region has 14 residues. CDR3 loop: CASSVGTGKETQYF. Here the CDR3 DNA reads TGTGCCAGCAGCGTAGGGACAGGGAAAGAGACCCAGTACTTC.